This T cell receptor (beta chain) was documented in a study of shared clonotypes between healthy human individuals. Study findings and constraints: Shared clonotypes: approximately 5% naive CD4, around 4% naive CD8, about 2.2% memory CD4, under 0.45% memory CD8.

The repertoire was sequenced with immunoSEQ multiplex PCR; TCRdb's copy has only in-frame clones and lacks some. The sample holds about 520,000 clones; about 96% are singletons and the top ten take nearly 0.065%. Points on this clone: What it recognizes is unknown.

This CDR3 contains 15 residues. V was trimmed by 3 bases and J by 9 bases, leaving 15 bases between them. From germline, CDR1 is MDHEN and CDR2 SYDVKM. Sequenced sample: naive CD4+ T cells sorted from blood. Subset indicated: CD45RA+ positively selected. The chain carries TRBV28 and TRBJ1-6, with no clear D. This receptor was taken from a woman between 25 and 40 years old in good health. The CDR3: CASSLPGLPSSPLHF. CDR3 nucleotides: TGTGCCAGCAGTTTGCCTGGACTACCTTCTTCACCCCTCCACTTT.